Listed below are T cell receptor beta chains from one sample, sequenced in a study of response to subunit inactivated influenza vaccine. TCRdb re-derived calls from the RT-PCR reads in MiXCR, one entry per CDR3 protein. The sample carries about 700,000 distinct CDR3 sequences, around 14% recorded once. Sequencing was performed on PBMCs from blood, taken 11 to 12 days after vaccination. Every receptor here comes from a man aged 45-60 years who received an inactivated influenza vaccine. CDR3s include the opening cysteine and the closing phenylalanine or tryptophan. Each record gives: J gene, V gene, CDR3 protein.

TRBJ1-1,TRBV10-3,CAISESSLPTGAFF
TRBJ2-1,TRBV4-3,CASSQDDRGDYYRFF
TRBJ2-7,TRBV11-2,CASCSSPGLAGGEQYF
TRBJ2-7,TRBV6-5,CASSRRDGEQYF
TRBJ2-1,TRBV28,CAAKLAGSYNEQFF
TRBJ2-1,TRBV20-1,CSARDLAGDYNEQFF
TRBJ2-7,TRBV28,CASRLSYRGGEQYF
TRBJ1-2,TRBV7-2,CASSLARGTPYGYTF
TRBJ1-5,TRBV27,CASGPGTVYYSNQPQHF
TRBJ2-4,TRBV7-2,CASSLGAGVSKNIQYF
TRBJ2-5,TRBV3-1,CASSPLAGAQETQYF
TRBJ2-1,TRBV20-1,CSASFTGGFNSYNEQFF
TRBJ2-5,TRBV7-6,CASSARGAFQETQYF
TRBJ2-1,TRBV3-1,CASSTIQGSSYNEQFF
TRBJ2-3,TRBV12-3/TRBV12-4,CASSSGHPRTDTQYF
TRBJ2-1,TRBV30,CAWSVGVAGGEQFF
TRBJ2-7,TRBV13,CASSLDPLADEQYF
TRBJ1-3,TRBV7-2,CASSSPGPGDTIYF
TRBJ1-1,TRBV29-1,CSVVLGEAFF
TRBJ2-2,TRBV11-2,CASSLKAGANTGELFF
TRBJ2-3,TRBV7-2,CASSLVGGPGDTQYF
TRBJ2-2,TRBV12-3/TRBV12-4,CASSSGQGSTGELFF
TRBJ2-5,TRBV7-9,CASYSTGRAETQYF
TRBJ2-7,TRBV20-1,CSAPGQGPWSEQYF
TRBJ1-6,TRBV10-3,CAISEFGRPNSPLHF
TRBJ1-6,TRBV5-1,CASSLEGQYNSPLHF
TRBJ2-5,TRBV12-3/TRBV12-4,CASSFGRTNLQETQYF
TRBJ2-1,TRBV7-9,CASSITGTGYEQFF
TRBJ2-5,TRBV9,CASSSLAGGQETQYF
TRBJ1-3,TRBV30,CAWRQWGNTIYF
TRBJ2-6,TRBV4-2,CASSQVVGLAGANVLTF
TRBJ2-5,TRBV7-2,CASSLVQLRETQYF
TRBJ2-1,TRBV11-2,CASSPGGGQGASEQFF
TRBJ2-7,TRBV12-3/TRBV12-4,CASSGTEGYEQYF
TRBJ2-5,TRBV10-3,CATQREAFQETQYF
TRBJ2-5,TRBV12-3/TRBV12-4,CASSSGPQGLAQYF
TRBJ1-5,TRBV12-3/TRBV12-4,CASRGGVQPQHF
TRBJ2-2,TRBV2,CAGRASGSRNTGELFF
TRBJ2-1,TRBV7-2,CASSLGGQIYNEQFF
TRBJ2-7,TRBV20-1,CSALGPNYYEQYF
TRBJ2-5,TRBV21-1,CASSKKDTKPFRAQYF